The T cell receptor beta chain under discussion was sequenced for a study of blood T cell repertoires in COVID-19. Per the germline V gene, CDR1 is ENHRY and CDR2 is SYGVKD. CDR3 length: 15 residues. The trim removed 0 bases at V and 5 bases at J, leaving 2 bases unmatched. Profiled with immunoSEQ multiplex PCR; TCRdb holds only in-frame clones, not every one. The sample has tens of thousands of clones; 83% are singletons. The clonotype comes from a man aged 30-40 years with COVID-19, enrolled during active disease. The sample was peripheral blood. The chain employs TRBV10-3 and TRBJ1-5, with 9 bases that match TRBD1. CDR3 DNA: TGTGCCATCAGTGAGTCGGGACAGGGAGATCAGCCCCAGCATTTT. It codes for CAISESGQGDQPQHF.